The 10 T cell receptor beta chains below all came from one sample that was sequenced in a study of EBV T-cell therapy then PD-1 blockade in nasopharyngeal carcinoma. Sequencing was performed with immunoSEQ multiplex PCR; in TCRdb, only in-frame clones are kept and a portion is missing. The sample includes roughly 20,000 clones, approximately 84% seen only once; the top ten take roughly 31%. The sample's treatment: AdE1-LMPpoly-expanded autologous EBV-specific T-cell therapy followed by anti-PD-1 nivolumab. No antigen is known for these receptors. The sequenced sample was CD8+ T cells from blood, obtained at roughly day 33 from a patient whose treatment included autologous EBV-specific T cells and nivolumab. These receptors all stem from a man aged 35 to 55 with nasopharyngeal carcinoma.

The V and J genes are TRBV7-9 and TRBJ1-4; D unresolved. The V end was cut by 1 base, the J end by 1 base, with 4 bases between. This CDR3 spans 14 amino acids. Germline CDR1 reads SEHNR; CDR2 reads FQNEAQ (reference sequence). The CDR3 sequence: CASSLVQTNEKLFF. The CDR3 DNA reads TGTGCCAGCAGCTTAGTTCAAACTAATGAAAAACTGTTTTTT.

The sample holds one count of this clone. The V call is TRBV3-1 (or the pseudogene TRBV3-2), the J call TRBJ1-1; possibly TRBD1 for D (5 bases). V was trimmed by 4 bases and J by 1 base, leaving 13 bases between them. CDR1 is LGHDT and CDR2 is YNNKEL in the germline V gene (reference sequence). The CDR3 runs to 15 residues. CDR3 region: CASSPTLTGNTEAFF. The CDR3 nucleotides are TGTGCCAGCAGCCCCACCCTAACAGGGAACACTGAAGCTTTCTTT.

The chain combines TRBV3-1 (or the pseudogene TRBV3-2) with TRBJ2-7; TRBD1 aligns across 8 bases. The CDR3 is 14 amino acids. V shed 7 bases and J 3 bases; nucleotides not matched to a gene: 8. Germline CDR1 LGHDT, CDR2 YNNKEL (reference sequence). The CDR3 sequence: CASTLTGVDYEQYF. DNA for the CDR3: TGTGCCAGCACCTTGACAGGGGTCGACTACGAGCAGTACTTC.

The rearrangement links TRBV5-6 to TRBJ1-4; D ambiguous. The CDR3 has 13 residues. From germline, CDR1 is SGHDT and CDR2 YYEEEE. Trimming took 2 bases from V and 8 from J, leaving 10 bases between them. The CDR3 spells CASSLGNKEKLFF. Here the CDR3 DNA reads TGTGCCAGCAGCTTAGGGAATAAGGAAAAACTGTTTTTT.

This chain uses TRBV4-1 with TRBJ2-7, with 8 nucleotides matching TRBD1. J gave up 4 bases and V 1 base, and 6 bases lay outside the gene matches. This CDR3 has 15 amino acids. Germline loops: CDR1 MGHRA, CDR2 YSYEKL. This chain's CDR3 is CASSQVRGQGYEQYF. The CDR3 DNA sequence: TGCGCCAGCAGCCAAGTCCGAGGACAGGGTTACGAGCAGTACTTC.

As concerns this clone: At the DNA level, this CDR3 is encoded by other sequences in the same sample as well. The chain couples TRBV3-1 (or the pseudogene TRBV3-2) to TRBJ1-3; no clear D gene. The V gene's germline CDR1 is LGHDT and CDR2 YNNKEL (reference sequence). V dropped 4 bases and J dropped 4 bases, with 5 bases sitting between them. The CDR3 spans 12 residues. DNA for the CDR3: TGTGCCAGCAGCCCGACAGGAAACACCATATATTTT. It yields the protein CASSPTGNTIYF.

The chain recombines TRBV12-3 or TRBV12-4 with TRBJ2-7; TRBD1 matches 7 bases. The CDR3 sequence is 13 residues long. V lost 6 bases to trimming and J lost 7 bases; unmatched junction nucleotides: 9. The CDR3 DNA is TGTGCCAGCAGCCCGACAGGGCCGGGGGAGCAGTACTTC. It specifies CASSPTGPGEQYF.

V is TRBV27 and J is TRBJ1-5; D remains unclear. Deletions cut 2 bases from V and 4 bases from J, with 6 bases between. CDR1 MNHEY and CDR2 SMNVEV come from the germline V gene (reference sequence). The CDR3 runs to 13 residues. The DNA of the CDR3 is TGTGCCAGCAGTTTAATGGGGAATCAGCCCCAGCATTTT. Its translation is CASSLMGNQPQHF.

This clone was detected a few times. The chain joins TRBV6-2 or TRBV6-3 to TRBJ2-7; 7 bases line up with TRBD2. Germline assignment: CDR1 MNHEY and CDR2 SVGEGT. Trimming took 5 bases from V and 4 from J; bases not matched to a gene: 11. This CDR3 region has 15 residues. DNA of the CDR3: TGTGCCAGCAGTAAAGGGACCGGGGGGTCGTACGAGCAGTACTTC. Amino acid sequence: CASSKGTGGSYEQYF.

This clone was seen a single time. CDR3 amino acids: CASPDRISGNTIYF. Written as DNA, the CDR3 is TGTGCCAGCCCCGACCGTATCTCTGGAAACACCATATATTTT. V is TRBV14 and J is TRBJ1-3; D call uncertain. V was pared by 8 bases and J by 0 bases, with 11 bases between. Looked up from germline, CDR1 is SGHDN and CDR2 is FVKESK. The CDR3 spans 14 residues.